This T cell receptor beta chain came from a study of graft-versus-host responses after intestinal transplantation. Some clones are missing from TCRdb's copy, which holds only in-frame ones; the method was immunoSEQ multiplex PCR. The table includes about 90,000 clones, 90% to 95% detected once. Worth noting for this clone: The antigen remains undetermined.

V lost 4 bases to trimming and J lost 5 bases; unmatched junction nucleotides: 4. Germline V CDR1 and CDR2: SGHVS, FQNEAQ. The CDR3 extends over 15 amino acids. Study observations and caveats: GvH clones were identified in recipient marrow, with some first appearing in ileum or blood.

The rearrangement joins TRBV7-8 to TRBJ2-5; 13 nucleotides match TRBD2. The sequence derives from a human donor who was the organ donor for an intestinal transplant. The source material was unstimulated CD8+ T cells sorted from spleen or lymph node cells, sampled before transplant. CDR3 region: CASSWTSGGGETQYF. CDR3 in DNA: TGTGCCAGCAGCTGGACTAGCGGGGGAGGGGAGACCCAGTACTTC.